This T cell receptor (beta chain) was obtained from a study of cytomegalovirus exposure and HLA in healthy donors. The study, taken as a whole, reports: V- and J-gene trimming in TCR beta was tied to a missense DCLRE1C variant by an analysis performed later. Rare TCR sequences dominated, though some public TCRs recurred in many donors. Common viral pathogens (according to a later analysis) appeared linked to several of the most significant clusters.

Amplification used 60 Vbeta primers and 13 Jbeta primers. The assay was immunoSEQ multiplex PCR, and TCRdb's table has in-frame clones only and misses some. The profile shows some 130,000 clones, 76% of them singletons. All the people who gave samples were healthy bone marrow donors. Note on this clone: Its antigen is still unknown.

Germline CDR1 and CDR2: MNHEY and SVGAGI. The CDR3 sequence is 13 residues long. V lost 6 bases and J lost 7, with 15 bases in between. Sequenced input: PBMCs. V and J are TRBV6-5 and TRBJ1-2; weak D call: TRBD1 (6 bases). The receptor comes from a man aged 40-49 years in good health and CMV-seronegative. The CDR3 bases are TGTGCCAGCAGGCTACAGGGACGGGGTGGCTACACCTTC. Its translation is CASRLQGRGGYTF.